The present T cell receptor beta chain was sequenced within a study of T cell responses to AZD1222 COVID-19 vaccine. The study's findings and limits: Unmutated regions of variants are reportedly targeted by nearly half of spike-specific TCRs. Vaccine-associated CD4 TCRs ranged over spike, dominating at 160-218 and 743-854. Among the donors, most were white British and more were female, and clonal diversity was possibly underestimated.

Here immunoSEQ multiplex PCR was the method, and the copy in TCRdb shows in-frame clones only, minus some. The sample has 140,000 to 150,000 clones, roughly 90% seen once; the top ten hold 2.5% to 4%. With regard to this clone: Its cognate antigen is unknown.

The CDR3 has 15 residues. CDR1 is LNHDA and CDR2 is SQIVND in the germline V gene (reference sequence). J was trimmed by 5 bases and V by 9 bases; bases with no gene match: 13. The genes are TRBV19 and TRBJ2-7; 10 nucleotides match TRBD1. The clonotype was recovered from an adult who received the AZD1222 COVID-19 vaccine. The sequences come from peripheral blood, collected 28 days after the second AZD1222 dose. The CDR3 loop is CASDAEGTGDNEQYF. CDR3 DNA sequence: TGTGCCAGCGACGCGGAGGGGACAGGGGATAACGAGCAGTACTTC. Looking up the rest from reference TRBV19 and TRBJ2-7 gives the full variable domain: DGGITQSPKYLFRKEGQNVTLSCEQNLNHDAMYWYRQDPGQGLRLIYYSQIVNDFQKGDIAEGYSVSREKKESFPLTVTSAQKNPTAFYLCASDAEGTGDNEQYFGPGTRLTVT.